This is a list of T cell receptor beta chains from one sample in a study of T cell repertoires in ileal Crohn's disease. Profiled with immunoSEQ multiplex PCR; TCRdb holds only in-frame clones, not every one. The sample consists of around 1,300 clones, around 80% of them appearing once. Specimen: ileal tissue. The receptors shown here come from an adult with Crohn's disease. The CDR3 runs from the conserved cysteine through the conserved F or W. A D gene is named only where the DNA matches it firmly. The size entry is marked missing in some rows and otherwise reads once, few, many or a size class.

CASSYKQNTEAFF,TGTGCCAGCAGTTATAAGCAGAACACTGAAGCTTTCTTT,13,-,TRBJ1-1,-,TRBV6-6
CASSLKQGLNTEAFF,TGTGCCAGCAGCTTGAAGCAGGGCTTGAACACTGAAGCTTTCTTT,15,-,TRBJ1-1,-,TRBV5-4
CASNIFGGLDQPQHF,TGTGCCAGCAACATTTTTGGGGGGTTGGATCAGCCCCAGCATTTT,15,-,TRBJ1-5,-,TRBV5-6
CASSLEEGRTAEAFF,TGCGCCAGCAGCTTGGAGGAAGGGAGGACGGCTGAAGCTTTCTTT,15,-,TRBJ1-1,-,TRBV5-1
CASSPGANTEAFF,TGTGCCAGCAGCCCAGGGGCGAACACTGAAGCTTTCTTT,13,few,TRBJ1-1,-,TRBV6-5
CASSLDGGSSYNEQFF,TGTGCCAGCAGCTTAGATGGGGGGAGCTCCTACAATGAGCAGTTCTTC,16,-,TRBJ2-1,-,TRBV7-2
CASCRGGLTGELFF,TGTGCCAGCTGTCGGGGGGGCCTAACCGGGGAGCTGTTTTTT,14,-,TRBJ2-2,TRBD2,TRBV2
CATSRDRGGSPLHF,TGTGCCACCAGCAGAGACAGGGGAGGGTCACCCCTCCACTTT,14,-,TRBJ1-6,-,TRBV15
CASSQDREKLFF,TGCGCCAGCAGCCAAGATCGTGAAAAACTGTTTTTT,12,-,TRBJ1-4,-,TRBV4-3
CASRGGRGAPLHF,TGTGCCAGCCGGGGGGGACGAGGGGCACCCCTCCACTTT,13,-,TRBJ1-6,-,TRBV6-5
CASSRTGTGIQYF,TGCGCCAGCAGCCGAACCGGGACAGGAATTCAGTACTTC,13,-,TRBJ2-4,TRBD1,TRBV4-1
CASSYLAGVDTQYF,TGTGCCAGCAGCTATCTAGCGGGAGTAGATACGCAGTATTTT,14,-,TRBJ2-3,TRBD2,TRBV5-8
CASSTRTANTEAFF,TGTGCCAGCAGTACAAGGACAGCTAACACTGAAGCTTTCTTT,14,-,TRBJ1-1,-,TRBV6-5
CASSQGGGGPSETQYF,TGCGCCAGCAGCCAAGGAGGGGGGGGGCCGTCAGAGACCCAGTACTTC,16,-,TRBJ2-5,-,TRBV4-3
CASSEAGGAFTEAFF,TGTGCCAGCAGTGAAGCTGGGGGGGCTTTTACTGAAGCTTTCTTT,15,few,TRBJ1-1,-,TRBV6-1
CASSEWSQQQQFEQFF,TGTGCCAGCAGTGAATGGAGCCAGCAGCAACAATTCGAGCAGTTCTTC,16,few,TRBJ2-1,-,TRBV25-1
CASRQGEAFF,TGTGCCAGCAGACAGGGGGAAGCTTTCTTT,10,once,TRBJ1-1,TRBD1,TRBV28
CASSPSSYEQYF,TGTGCCAGCAGCCCCAGCTCCTACGAGCAGTACTTC,12,-,TRBJ2-7,-,TRBV6-5
CASSLGTGNSNQPQHF,TGTGCCAGCAGCTTAGGGACAGGCAATAGCAATCAGCCCCAGCATTTT,16,few,TRBJ1-5,TRBD1,TRBV7-2
CASSSSPSAISGELFF,TGTGCCAGCAGCTCTTCCCCTAGCGCGATATCCGGGGAGCTGTTTTTT,16,-,TRBJ2-2,-,TRBV5-4
CASSLVIGEEPTNEKLFF,TGTGCCAGCAGCTTAGTAATCGGAGAAGAACCAACTAATGAAAAACTGTTTTTT,18,-,TRBJ1-4,-,TRBV11-3
CASSLSGNYGYTF,TGTGCCAGCAGCCTATCGGGTAACTATGGCTACACCTTC,13,few,TRBJ1-2,-,TRBV28
CASSQLAGGSVTGELFF,TGTGCCAGCAGCCAACTAGCGGGAGGATCCGTTACCGGGGAGCTGTTTTTT,17,-,TRBJ2-2,TRBD2,TRBV7-9
CASSFWTGSSSGNTIYF,TGCGCCAGCAGCTTCTGGACAGGGTCTAGCTCTGGAAACACCATATATTTT,17,-,TRBJ1-3,TRBD1,TRBV5-1
CASSQGPPGHQIHTDTQYF,TGTGCCAGCAGCCAAGGACCCCCGGGACATCAAATTCACACAGATACGCAGTATTTT,19,-,TRBJ2-3,-,TRBV14
CAISSGTSKGEQYF,TGTGCCATCAGTTCCGGGACTAGCAAGGGCGAGCAGTACTTC,14,-,TRBJ2-7,TRBD2,TRBV10-3
CASTEGSGGGELFF,TGTGCCAGTACCGAAGGCTCTGGAGGGGGGGAGCTGTTTTTT,14,-,TRBJ2-2,-,TRBV19
CASSGQGYTEAFF,TGTGCCAGCAGTGGTCAGGGGTACACTGAAGCTTTCTTT,13,-,TRBJ1-1,-,TRBV2
CASSRTTTSADTQYF,TGTGCCAGCAGCCGAACTACCACCTCCGCAGATACGCAGTATTTT,15,-,TRBJ2-3,-,TRBV5-4
CSVGQGYGYTF,TGCAGCGTGGGACAGGGGTATGGCTACACCTTC,11,-,TRBJ1-2,TRBD1,TRBV29-1
CASSLSLQGALGNTIYF,TGTGCCAGCAGCTTAAGCTTGCAGGGGGCGCTGGGAAACACCATATATTTT,17,-,TRBJ1-3,TRBD1,TRBV7-8
CASSIGVVTEAFF,TGTGCCAGCAGCATAGGGGTGGTCACTGAAGCTTTCTTT,13,-,TRBJ1-1,-,TRBV6-5
CATSRYGPGSGSNIQYF,TGTGCCACCAGCAGATACGGACCCGGGTCAGGGTCAAACATTCAGTACTTC,17,-,TRBJ2-4,-,TRBV15
CASSQEPSGTYEQYF,TGCGCCAGCAGCCAAGAACCTAGCGGAACCTACGAGCAGTACTTC,15,-,TRBJ2-7,TRBD2,TRBV4-1
CASSGAVPMNTEAFF,TGTGCCAGCAGTGGTGCTGTTCCTATGAACACTGAAGCTTTCTTT,15,few,TRBJ1-1,-,TRBV25-1
CASSLAAAGGREQYF,TGTGCCAGCAGCTTAGCGGCGGCAGGGGGTCGCGAGCAGTACTTC,15,-,TRBJ2-7,TRBD1,TRBV7-9
CASEDLAGEVVNEQFF,TGTGCCAGCGAAGACCTAGCGGGAGAAGTAGTCAATGAGCAGTTCTTC,16,-,TRBJ2-1,TRBD2,TRBV7-8
CASRLGNEQFF,TGTGCCAGCAGACTAGGCAATGAGCAGTTCTTC,11,-,TRBJ2-1,-,TRBV2
CSGGTSGRNEQFF,TGCAGCGGCGGGACTAGCGGGCGTAATGAGCAGTTCTTC,13,once,TRBJ2-1,TRBD2,TRBV29-1
CASRSPQGGIGELFF,TGTGCCAGCAGATCACCCCAGGGGGGAATCGGGGAGCTGTTTTTT,15,once,TRBJ2-2,-,TRBV6-1
CASSPGLGHSETQYF,TGTGCCAGCAGTCCGGGACTTGGGCACAGTGAGACCCAGTACTTC,15,-,TRBJ2-5,-,TRBV6-6
CASSSSTESSYNEQFF,TGTGCCAGCAGCTCGTCTACAGAGAGCTCCTACAATGAGCAGTTCTTC,16,-,TRBJ2-1,-,TRBV7-8
CSVESIRFRGRVDEQFF,TGCAGCGTTGAAAGTATCAGGTTCAGGGGGCGCGTCGATGAGCAGTTCTTC,17,-,TRBJ2-1,TRBD1,TRBV29-1
CAWSGWQRGAGDTQYF,TGTGCCTGGAGTGGATGGCAACGGGGGGCGGGGGATACGCAGTATTTT,16,-,TRBJ2-3,-,TRBV30
CASSRRVLPGIYEQYF,TGTGCCAGCAGCCGTCGCGTACTTCCAGGGATCTACGAGCAGTACTTC,16,-,TRBJ2-7,-,TRBV14
CASGGAGAGHEQYF,TGTGCCAGCGGAGGAGCGGGGGCCGGGCACGAGCAGTACTTC,14,-,TRBJ2-7,TRBD2,TRBV28
CASSNRDYTQYF,TGTGCCAGCAGCAATAGAGATTATACGCAGTATTTT,12,-,TRBJ2-3,-,TRBV21-1
CSASLRDEQYF,TGCAGTGCTAGTCTCAGGGACGAGCAGTACTTC,11,-,TRBJ2-7,-,TRBV20-1
CSVALVLNYGYTF,TGCAGCGTTGCTTTGGTACTCAACTATGGCTACACCTTC,13,-,TRBJ1-2,-,TRBV29-1
CASSLVPLTRTEAFF,TGCGCCAGCAGCTTGGTGCCCCTCACGAGGACTGAAGCTTTCTTT,15,-,TRBJ1-1,-,TRBV5-1
CASSLANREEQFF,TGTGCCAGCAGCTTAGCGAACCGGGAAGAGCAGTTCTTC,13,-,TRBJ2-1,-,TRBV7-9
CASSLLQGGTGELFF,TGTGCCAGCAGCTTACTGCAGGGAGGGACCGGGGAGCTGTTTTTT,15,-,TRBJ2-2,TRBD2,TRBV11-3
CASSQGVAVSYEQYF,TGTGCCAGCAGCCAAGGGGTAGCGGTCTCCTACGAGCAGTACTTC,15,-,TRBJ2-7,-,TRBV14
CASSQGLGTEAFF,TGTGCCAGCAGCCAAGGACTAGGAACTGAAGCTTTCTTT,13,few,TRBJ1-1,-,TRBV4-2
CASSSTGQGAKFF,TGTGCCAGCAGCTCCACCGGGCAGGGGGCGAAGTTCTTC,13,-,TRBJ2-1,TRBD1,TRBV5-6